The 14 T cell receptor beta chains given below trace back to one sample, sequenced in a study of cytomegalovirus exposure and HLA in healthy donors. The PCR ran on 60 Vbeta and 13 Jbeta primers. Generated by immunoSEQ multiplex PCR, the TCRdb table keeps only in-frame clones and is missing some. The sample has about 96,000 clones, about four fifths seen once. The sample consisted of PBMCs. The receptors here all came from a female donor in good health and CMV-seropositive.

The chain is built from TRBV7-9 and TRBJ1-4, with D possibly TRBD1 on 6 matching bases. Per the germline V gene, CDR1 is SEHNR and CDR2 is FQNEAQ (reference sequence). This CDR3 comprises 15 residues. V lost 0 bases and J lost 8, with 13 bases in between. CDR3 nucleotide sequence: TGTGCCAGCAGCTTAGCCCAACAGGGAGACGAAAAACTGTTTTTT. It yields the protein CASSLAQQGDEKLFF. The variable domain in full, completed from reference TRBV7-9 and TRBJ1-4, reads DTGVSQNPRHKITKRGQNVTFRCDPISEHNRLYWYRQTLGQGPEFLTYFQNEAQLEKSRLLSDRFSAERPKGSFSTLEIQRTEQGDSAMYLCASSLAQQGDEKLFFGSGTQLSVL.

The J gene is TRBJ2-7, the V gene TRBV20-1, with a tentative D call TRBD2 (6 bases). Germline V CDR1 and CDR2: DFQATT, SNEGSKA (reference sequence). The CDR3 is 11 residues long. The CDR3 here is CSARGPLAHMV. CDR3 sequence (DNA): TGCAGTGCTAGAGGCCCACTAGCCCACATGGTC.

V is TRBV4-1 and J is TRBJ1-2; D gene uncertain. CDR1 is MGHRA and CDR2 is YSYEKL in the germline V gene. The CDR3 is made up of 16 amino acids. V was trimmed by 1 base and J by 2 bases, leaving 14 bases between them. The CDR3 region has the DNA TGCGCCAGCAGCCAAGCAGGTAGGCAGGCGAACTATGGCTACACCTTC. This encodes CASSQAGRQANYGYTF.

This chain uses TRBV11-2 with TRBJ2-6; tentative D call: TRBD2 (6 bases). The CDR3 has 16 amino acids. From germline, CDR1 is SGHAT and CDR2 FQNNGV. Trimming removed 5 bases from V and 2 bases from J, with 13 bases in between. CDR3 protein: CASSPPERAGANVLTF. The CDR3 coding sequence is TGTGCCAGCAGCCCCCCCGAGCGGGCTGGGGCCAACGTCCTGACTTTC. Supplemented by reference TRBV11-2 and TRBJ2-6, the full variable domain reads EAGVAQSPRYKIIEKRQSVAFWCNPISGHATLYWYQQILGQGPKLLIQFQNNGVVDDSQLPKDRFSAERLKGVDSTLKIQPAKLEDSAVYLCASSPPERAGANVLTFGAGSRLTVL.

The CDR3 here is CASSRFTGSDTEAFF. The CDR3 region has the DNA TGTGCCAGCAGCCGTTTTACAGGGTCAGACACTGAAGCTTTCTTT. The V and J genes are TRBV4-2 and TRBJ1-1, with D tentatively TRBD1 (6 bases). The V and J ends lost 4 bases and 3 bases respectively, with 15 bases between them. This CDR3 contains 15 residues. CDR1 and CDR2 (germline): LGHNA, YNFKEQ.

The CDR3 protein is CSVGRVLGETQYF. CDR3 sequence (DNA): TGCAGCGTTGGGAGGGTCTTGGGGGAGACCCAGTACTTC. V gene TRBV29-1 combines with J gene TRBJ2-5; maybe TRBD2 (6 bases). CDR3 length: 13 amino acids. The germline V gene encodes CDR1 SQVTM and CDR2 ANQGSEA. V lost 4 bases and J 5 bases, leaving 14 bases between the germline ends.

This clone was recorded once. The rearrangement links TRBV7-6 to TRBJ2-1, with D maybe TRBD2 (5 bases). The germline gives CDR1 SGHVS, CDR2 FNYEAQ. Trimming took 1 base from V and 4 from J, leaving 11 bases between them. The CDR3 runs 15 residues. The CDR3 protein is CASSLGTGRYNEQFF. The CDR3 DNA follows: TGTGCCAGCAGCTTAGGTACGGGAAGATACAATGAGCAGTTCTTC. Using reference TRBV7-6 and TRBJ2-1 for the parts outside the CDR3, the full variable domain is GAGVSQSPRYKVTKRGQDVALRCDPISGHVSLYWYRQALGQGPEFLTYFNYEAQQDKSGLPNDRFSAERPEGSISTLTIQRTEQRDSAMYRCASSLGTGRYNEQFFGPGTRLTVL.

The CDR3 loop is CASSTDRAYGYTF. The CDR3 DNA sequence: TGTGCCAGTAGCACAGACAGGGCCTATGGCTACACCTTC. The chain is built from TRBV19 and TRBJ1-2, with 7 bases fitting TRBD1. The CDR3 is made up of 13 amino acids. Germline V lookup: CDR1 LNHDA, CDR2 SQIVND (reference sequence). With V trimmed by 6 bases and J by 4 bases, 5 bases remained unmatched.

This chain links TRBV4-3 with TRBJ1-4; D not certain. V was pared by 0 bases and J by 8 bases, with 13 bases between. The CDR3 sequence is 15 residues long. CDR1 and CDR2 from the germline V gene are LGHNA and YSLEER. In DNA, the CDR3 is TGCGCCAGCAGCCAAGAGGGAGGGTTCCAAGAAAAACTGTTTTTT. Encoded protein: CASSQEGGFQEKLFF.

The rearrangement uses TRBV4-1 and TRBJ2-2; 13 positions match TRBD2. Germline V gene data show CDR1 as MGHRA and CDR2 as YSYEKL. CDR3 length: 20 residues. Trimming took 0 bases from V and 0 from J; bases not matched to a gene: 7. CDR3 region: CASSQDRGLAGRANTGELFF. The DNA for the CDR3 is TGCGCCAGCAGCCAAGATAGGGGACTAGCGGGAAGGGCGAACACCGGGGAGCTGTTTTTT.

This clone was seen just once. The CDR3 region is CASIPGGGNQPQHF. As DNA, the CDR3 is TGTGCCAGCATACCGGGGGGTGGCAATCAGCCCCAGCATTTT. The chain carries TRBV6-6 and TRBJ1-5; weak D call: TRBD1 (5 bases). The CDR3 contains 14 residues. The V end was cut by 7 bases, the J end by 2 bases, with 12 bases between. CDR1 is MNHNY and CDR2 is SVGAGI in the germline V gene (reference sequence).

This clone came up once. The chain carries TRBV13 and TRBJ2-4; 7 nucleotides align to TRBD2. Germline-derived CDR1 and CDR2 are PRHDT and FYEKMQ (reference sequence). The CDR3 is 14 amino acids. Unmatched junction bases numbered 4, after V lost 0 bases and J lost 8 bases. The CDR3 region has the DNA TGTGCCAGCAGCTTAGGCCGTGGACTAGACATTCAGTACTTC. Its protein product is CASSLGRGLDIQYF.

The J gene is TRBJ1-2, the V gene TRBV11-2; 7 bases fit TRBD1. The CDR3 has 14 residues. The germline V gene has CDR1 SGHAT and CDR2 FQNNGV. Unmatched junction bases numbered 3, after V lost 1 base and J lost 4 bases. CDR3 protein: CASSLGGQPYGYTF. The CDR3 coding sequence is TGTGCCAGCAGCTTAGGGGGACAGCCCTATGGCTACACCTTC. Drawing the rest from reference TRBV11-2 and TRBJ1-2, the complete variable domain is EAGVAQSPRYKIIEKRQSVAFWCNPISGHATLYWYQQILGQGPKLLIQFQNNGVVDDSQLPKDRFSAERLKGVDSTLKIQPAKLEDSAVYLCASSLGGQPYGYTFGSGTRLTVV.

The chain combines TRBV7-2 with TRBJ1-2, with a tentative D call TRBD1 (6 bases). V lost 5 bases to trimming and J lost 8 bases, with 15 bases between them. This CDR3 is 13 amino acids long. Germline lookup yields CDR1 SGHTA and CDR2 FQGNSA. Here the CDR3 reads CASSPGAEGGYTF. CDR3 nucleotide sequence: TGTGCCAGCAGCCCAGGGGCAGAAGGAGGCTACACCTTC.